This TCR beta chain was recovered during a study of CD8+ T cells in alopecia areata (dated by TCRdb to the late 2010s). Describing the broader study: The treated patients took part in an open-label pilot trial in which moderate-to-severe alopecia areata was treated with oral tofacitinib at 5 to 10 mg twice daily. Tofacitinib was given for 6 to 18 months, followed by 6 months of follow-up off drug to assess delayed response and recurrence. In treated patients, disease severity was measured using the SALT score, which gives the percentage of scalp surface area affected. The study used high-throughput TCRbeta sequencing to examine T cell clonal expansion in alopecia areata, in both the C3H/HeJ mouse model and human patients. On the human side, TCRbeta sequencing was run on scalp tissue and on sorted CD4+ and CD8+ peripheral blood T cells from healthy controls and from alopecia areata patients with either patchy or totalis/universalis disease. Biopsies were taken from tofacitinib-treated patients at baseline and again at 4 and 24 weeks into treatment, and several of those patients also had a later scalp biopsy. Scalp clonality was compared among normal scalp (n=4), patchy alopecia areata scalp (n=8), and alopecia totalis/universalis scalp (n=8). RNA was obtained with the PAXgene miRNA kit for fixed scalp, the miRNeasy kit for PBMCs, and the RNeasy kit for mouse skin. immunoSEQ multiplex PCR using 35 Vbeta forward primers and 13 Jbeta reverse primers was used to amplify TCRbeta CDR3 regions. The study at large found these results: Compared with normal scalp, lesional scalp had higher clonality and more expanded CD8+ clones, particularly in alopecia totalis/universalis, a pattern that suggests antigenic drive. Scalp TCR repertoire analysis is complicated because resident alphabeta T cells in normal human skin are also sequenced, whereas mouse skin is dominated by gammadelta T cells. TCR sequences shared between patients were less clear than in mice, possibly partly because of HLA diversity in the patient population. Scalp clonality and the number of expanded CD8+ clones among the top 100 scalp clones were significantly decreased by tofacitinib. Because the treated cohort was small and included a single nonresponder, larger studies are needed to assess links between baseline CD8+ expansion and response. Many expanded lesional clones persisted in scalp and blood during tofacitinib treatment, which may partly explain relapse after stopping treatment.

Per the publication, the treatment or condition label means: oral pan-JAK inhibitor, 5-10 mg twice daily. Lesional scalp punch biopsies and peripheral blood were obtained from alopecia areata patients. After PBMCs were isolated by density centrifugation and stained for CD3, CD4 and CD8, a FACSAria was used to sort CD4+ and CD8+ T cells. The cysteine opens and the phenylalanine closes a CDR3 of 15 amino acids. The read is trimmed to its CDR3 DNA, 45 bases read in frame from base 1. The germline V gene gives CDR1 as SQVTM and CDR2 as ANQGSEA. Trimmed from V: 1 base; trimmed from J: 3 bases; junction bases lacking a gene match: 7. Receptors were amplified or captured by the immunoSEQ multiplex PCR assay. RNA was extracted from all samples and reverse transcribed into cDNA, which served as template for TCR sequencing. SuperScript III was used to make first-strand cDNA, primed with a 2:1 mix of oligo-dT and random hexamers. A synthetic immune receptor repertoire was used to measure amplification bias, and any remaining bias was corrected computationally. On the authors' methods: Raw reads were preprocessed to remove errors, and CDR3 was defined according to IMGT conventions as the region from the conserved cysteine to phenylalanine. Clonality was computed by normalizing Shannon entropy by log2 of the number of productive unique TCRs and subtracting the result from 1. Whether each scalp clone was CD4 or CD8 was inferred by checking scalp TCRbeta sequences against the CD4 and CD8 repertoires from sorted blood. TCRdb stores this immuneACCESS table with in-frame sequences only. Part of the clones is absent; in the studies checked, under half of the shortfall reflects unresolved V genes, and no reason is known for the rest. That table is the source of V, J and clone size, and D and trimming were worked out from the DNA. The sample table shows fewer than 100,000 clones, and about two thirds are seen once. Of the sample, around a sixth falls within the top ten clones.

In the case of this clone: Its antigen is not yet known. No per-base quality is available; no much larger clone lies one base away.

The receptor comes from a human donor with alopecia areata. This chain joins TRBV29-1 to TRBJ1-1, and 8 bases in between align with TRBD1. Sequenced here: CD8+ T cells sorted from blood, sampled around week 42, from a patient treated with tofacitinib. DNA sequence: TGCAGCGTTGAAGGCTCAGGGGGCGCGGACACTGAAGCTTTCTTT. This encodes CSVEGSGGADTEAFF.